This T cell receptor (beta chain) was sequenced for a study of T cell responses to AZD1222 COVID-19 vaccine. Study conclusions and caveats: White British ancestry dominated among donors, who included more females, and clonal diversity was possibly underestimated. Along spike, vaccine-associated CD4 TCRs were found throughout, with dominance at 160-218 and 743-854. Recipients of AZD1222 seropositive at baseline numbered only six or seven.

TCRdb's copy holds only in-frame clones and misses some; the assay was immunoSEQ multiplex PCR. The table lists approximately 42,000 clones, roughly 88% of them singletons. A note on this clone: No antigen is known for it.

Germline V gene lookup returns CDR1 MNHEY and CDR2 SMNVEV (reference sequence). The V and J ends lost 0 bases and 2 bases respectively, with 7 bases between them. CDR3 length: 14 amino acids. The source is an adult who received the AZD1222 COVID-19 vaccine. The sequencing used peripheral blood, collected 28 days after the second AZD1222 dose. The V call is TRBV27, the J call TRBJ1-2; D unclear. CDR3 region: CASSLSLGNYGYTF. DNA of the CDR3: TGTGCCAGCAGTTTATCGCTCGGGAACTATGGCTACACCTTC.